The 27 T cell receptor beta chains given below trace back to one sample, sequenced in a study of blood T cells in healthy people across ages. For the second PCR, which ran for about 6 to 12 cycles, a sample-barcoded 5' primer and a J-beta primer mix were used. One entry per CDR3 protein, called by TCRdb with MiXCR from the 5' RACE reads. In the table there are roughly 1,700,000 distinct CDR3 sequences, roughly 30% of which are singletons. The sample taken for sequencing was blood. The receptors were gathered from a woman in her twenties or thirties in good health.

The gene calls are TRBV9 and TRBJ2-7; 7 nucleotides line up with TRBD2. V dropped 0 bases and J dropped 0; count of bases not matched to a gene: 3. Germline V gene data show CDR1 as SGDLS and CDR2 as YYNGEE. The CDR3 runs to 15 residues. CDR3 region: CASSVGPSGSYEQYF. The DNA for the CDR3 is TGTGCCAGCAGCGTAGGTCCTAGCGGCTCCTACGAGCAGTACTTC.

This clonotype has only a few counts. The chain carries TRBV4-1 and TRBJ1-3, with 10 bases lining up with TRBD1. V lost 4 bases and J lost 0; bases outside the gene matches: 6. Germline V gives CDR1 MGHRA, CDR2 YSYEKL. The CDR3 is 17 amino acids. The CDR3 DNA is TGCGCCAGCAGCCGAACGGGACAGGGGTCCTCTGGAAACACCATATATTTT. Translating it yields CASSRTGQGSSGNTIYF.

This clonotype has a handful of counts. J is TRBJ2-2 and V is TRBV6-6; 7 bases are a match to TRBD1. With V trimmed by 0 bases and J by 5 bases, 6 bases remained unmatched. The germline CDR1 and CDR2 sequences are MNHNY and SVGAGI (reference sequence). This CDR3 is built from 16 residues. DNA for the CDR3: TGTGCCAGCAGTTACTCGAGAGGGGGCGGGACCGGGGAGCTGTTTTTT. It is translated as CASSYSRGGGTGELFF.

V and J are TRBV5-1 and TRBJ2-5; the D is unclear. CDR1 is SGHRS and CDR2 is YFSETQ in the germline V gene. The V gene lost 4 bases and the J gene lost 2 bases, with 9 bases spanning the gap. There are 13 residues in the CDR3. CDR3 region: CASSVLSQETQYF. The CDR3 bases are TGCGCCAGCAGCGTCCTCTCGCAAGAGACCCAGTACTTC.

The CDR3 spells CAISGTSESDTQYF. The CDR3 DNA reads TGTGCCATCAGCGGGACTAGCGAATCAGATACGCAGTATTTT. The genes are TRBV10-3 and TRBJ2-3; TRBD2 aligns across 10 bases. The CDR3 is made up of 14 amino acids. V dropped 6 bases and J dropped 4; count of bases not matched to a gene: 4. Germline V gene lookup returns CDR1 ENHRY and CDR2 SYGVKD.

The chain carries TRBV5-6 and TRBJ2-5; the match to TRBD2 covers 12 bases. J was trimmed by 4 bases and V by 4 bases; bases with no gene match: 11. CDR3 length equals 17 residues. Germline V lookup: CDR1 SGHDT, CDR2 YYEEEE. CDR3 DNA: TGTGCCAGCAGCCCAGAGGCGCCTAGCGGGAGGGGAGAGACCCAGTACTTC. Its translation is CASSPEAPSGRGETQYF. Together with reference TRBV5-6 and TRBJ2-5, the CDR3 gives the full variable domain: DAGVTQSPTHLIKTRGQQVTLRCSPKSGHDTVSWYQQALGQGPQFIFQYYEEEERQRGNFPDRFSGHQFPNYSSELNVNALLLGDSALYLCASSPEAPSGRGETQYFGPGTRLLVL.

This clonotype was detected ten times or more. The CDR3 DNA sequence: TGTGCCAGCAGCGCCGGTGGGACAAGGACCTACGAGCAGTACTTC. As protein: CASSAGGTRTYEQYF. The genes are TRBV9 and TRBJ2-7; maybe TRBD1 (6 bases). CDR3 length: 15 amino acids. Looked up from germline, CDR1 is SGDLS and CDR2 is YYNGEE. Trimming left V 3 bases short and J 2 bases short, with 15 bases between.

In this sample, this clonotype turned up many times. The V call is TRBV6-1, the J call TRBJ2-7; no clear D gene. Between the trimmed V and J ends, which lost 6 bases and 0 bases, there was a span of 12 bases. The CDR3 length is 14 residues. The germline V gene has CDR1 MNHNS and CDR2 SASEGT. CDR3 loop: CASRQTGPSYEQYF. In nucleotides, the CDR3 is TGTGCCAGCAGACAAACCGGGCCCTCCTACGAGCAGTACTTC.

The chain combines TRBV7-9 with TRBJ2-3; 8 bases agree with TRBD2. V shed 7 bases, J shed 2 bases, and the junction held 8 bases outside the gene matches. The CDR3 length is 15 residues. The germline V gene encodes CDR1 SEHNR and CDR2 FQNEAQ (reference sequence). CDR3 bases: TGTGCCAGCATCCGAGAGGGACTAGTCACAGATACGCAGTATTTT. Translation gives CASIREGLVTDTQYF.

The rearrangement uses TRBV7-8 and TRBJ2-1, with 12 bases aligning to TRBD2. V was pared by 5 bases and J by 4 bases, with 9 bases of the junction left unmatched. Germline values: CDR1 SGHVS, CDR2 FQNEAQ. The CDR3 consists of 17 residues. The CDR3 loop reads CASSDPTSGRQYNEQFF. The CDR3 coding sequence is TGTGCCAGCAGCGATCCGACTAGCGGGAGACAGTACAATGAGCAGTTCTTC.

This clonotype was seen a handful of times. The chain recombines TRBV30 with TRBJ2-6, with D hard to call. V was clipped by 8 bases and J by 5 bases, with 7 bases between them. The CDR3 is 11 residues long. In germline, CDR1 is GTSNPN, CDR2 SVGIG (reference sequence). The CDR3 here is CAAPRANVLTF. In DNA, the CDR3 is TGTGCCGCCCCTCGGGCCAACGTCCTGACTTTC. The full variable domain, its missing parts supplied by reference TRBV30 and TRBJ2-6, is SQTIHQWPATLVQPVGSPLSLECTVEGTSNPNLYWYRQAAGRGLQLLFYSVGIGQISSEVPQNLSASRPQDRQFILSSKKLLLSDSGFYLCAAPRANVLTFGAGSRLTVL.

The J gene is TRBJ1-1, the V gene TRBV29-1, with no clear D. CDR1 and CDR2 from the germline V gene are SQVTM and ANQGSEA. V dropped 7 bases and J dropped 10 bases, with 7 bases sitting between them. The CDR3 runs to 8 residues. CDR3 region: CSGGRAFF. The CDR3 nucleotides read TGCAGCGGCGGAAGAGCTTTCTTT.

As for this clonotype: Because it lacks the conserved phenylalanine or tryptophan at the end, this CDR3 is likely a read error. This chain joins TRBV10-3 and TRBJ2-1, with D tentatively TRBD1 (5 bases). Germline V gene data show CDR1 as ENHRY and CDR2 as SYGVKD. Trimming removed 1 base from V and 9 bases from J, with 7 bases in between. The CDR3 is 12 residues long. CDR3 sequence: CAISEFRGEQFL. The DNA for the CDR3 is TGTGCCATCAGTGAGTTTAGGGGTGAGCAGTTCTTA.

There are many counts of this clonotype. This chain connects TRBV24-1 to TRBJ2-7; 7 positions agree with TRBD1. Trimming at V came to 8 bases and at J to 4 bases, leaving 7 bases not matched to a gene. CDR1 KGHDR and CDR2 SFDVKD come from the germline V gene. The CDR3 is made up of 13 amino acids. The CDR3 region has the DNA TGTGCCACCACCCCGGACAGGTCGTACGAGCAGTACTTC. It translates to CATTPDRSYEQYF.

Concerning this clonotype: No DNA is shown, since the ends of the CDR3 on it are uncertain; the CDR3 is the one TCRdb lists. This chain joins TRBV9 and TRBJ1-1; TRBD1 is the table's D call and was not checked against the DNA. The CDR3 length is 12 residues, termini included. Looked up from germline, CDR1 is SGDLS and CDR2 is YYNGEE. This CDR3 reads CASSVGAGTTFF.

J is TRBJ1-2 and V is TRBV12-3 or TRBV12-4, with a tentative D call TRBD1 (6 bases). V was shortened by 6 bases and J by 0 bases, with 17 bases between the two germline ends. The CDR3 totals 16 residues. The DNA of the CDR3 is TGTGCCAGCAGGCGGCGCGGGGGGCTTACTAACTATGGCTACACCTTC. It translates to CASRRRGGLTNYGYTF.

The genes are TRBV2 and TRBJ2-7; a weak D match, TRBD2 (6 bases). This CDR3 has 13 residues. Germline loops: CDR1 SNHLY, CDR2 FYNNEI. V lost 7 bases and J lost 0, with 10 bases in between. CDR3 in DNA: TGTGCCAGCATCCGGGACTTCTCCTACGAGCAGTACTTC. This codes for CASIRDFSYEQYF.

This clonotype was recorded many times. The chain links TRBV4-2 to TRBJ2-7; D unresolved. Germline V CDR1 and CDR2: LGHNA, YNFKEQ. The V end was cut by 0 bases, the J end by 5 bases, with 14 bases between. This CDR3 contains 15 residues. Here the CDR3 DNA reads TGTGCCAGCAGCCAAGAGAGTTCGACTTTCGACGAGCAGTACTTC. Its protein product is CASSQESSTFDEQYF.

V is TRBV12-3 or TRBV12-4 and J is TRBJ2-4; a possible D gene is TRBD1 (5 bases). The ends were cut back, 10 bases at V and 7 bases at J, with 23 bases in the middle. This CDR3 comprises 15 residues. CDR3 in amino acids: CATKRWQWGKNIQYF. For the CDR3, the DNA is TGTGCCACAAAGAGGTGGCAATGGGGCAAGAACATTCAGTACTTC.

The table lists this clonotype with many counts. The genes are TRBV5-5 and TRBJ2-3; D uncertain. CDR3 length equals 16 residues. Germline V lookup: CDR1 SGHKS, CDR2 YYEKEE (reference sequence). The V end lost 0 bases, the J end lost 1 base, and 12 bases lay between the germline ends. For the CDR3, the DNA is TGTGCCAGCAGCTTGGAACGGCTAGTCGGCACAGATACGCAGTATTTT. This sequence encodes CASSLERLVGTDTQYF.

Only a few counts were recorded for this clonotype. The gene calls are TRBV12-3 or TRBV12-4 and TRBJ2-5; D possibly corresponds to TRBD2 (6 bases). This CDR3 is 14 amino acids long. V was pared by 3 bases and J by 7 bases, with 15 bases between. Here the CDR3 DNA reads TGTGCCAGCAGTTTTGGGACTCCAACCAGGACCCAGTACTTC. This translates into CASSFGTPTRTQYF.

Turning to this clonotype: This may be a read error: a much more frequent sequence differs by one nucleotide. The gene calls are TRBV7-2 and TRBJ2-7; no firm D call. V gave up 4 bases and J gave up 8 bases, with 18 bases separating them. The germline V gene encodes CDR1 SGHTA and CDR2 FQGNSA. CDR3 size: 14 residues. The CDR3 loop is CASSSSGGPFKQYF. DNA for the CDR3: TGTGCCAGCAGCTCCTCTGGCGGCCCCTTCAAGCAGTACTTC.

CDR3 DNA sequence: TGCAGTGCTAGAGACGGGAGTGGGGTTGAGCAGTTCTTC. Amino acids: CSARDGSGVEQFF. The J gene is TRBJ2-1, the V gene TRBV20-1, with D possibly being TRBD2 (6 bases). The CDR3 totals 13 residues. Deletions cut 0 bases from V and 9 bases from J, with 12 bases between. Germline V lookup: CDR1 DFQATT, CDR2 SNEGSKA (reference sequence).

Many counts were recorded for this clonotype. This chain uses TRBV7-2 with TRBJ2-7; 9 nucleotides align to TRBD1. The germline V gene has CDR1 SGHTA and CDR2 FQGNSA. This CDR3 contains 14 residues. V lost 5 bases to trimming and J lost 2 bases; unmatched junction nucleotides: 4. DNA of the CDR3: TGTGCCAGCAGCGACGGACAGGGGCCCTACGAGCAGTACTTC. Its protein product is CASSDGQGPYEQYF. The full variable domain, in which reference TRBV7-2 and TRBJ2-7 provide the parts outside the CDR3, is GAGVSQSPSNKVTEKGKDVELRCDPISGHTALYWYRQSLGQGLEFLIYFQGNSAPDKSGLPSDRFSAERTGGSVSTLTIQRTQQEDSAVYLCASSDGQGPYEQYFGPGTRLTVT.

This clonotype was seen many times. The V gene is TRBV7-9, the J gene TRBJ1-5; D is unresolved. The CDR3 runs 15 residues. V was cut by 0 bases and J by 0 bases, with 6 bases left in between. From germline, CDR1 is SEHNR and CDR2 FQNEAQ (reference sequence). The CDR3 reads CASSLAQNSNQPQHF. DNA of the CDR3: TGTGCCAGCAGCTTAGCCCAAAATAGCAATCAGCCCCAGCATTTT.

This clonotype was observed a few times. This chain links TRBV4-1 with TRBJ1-2, with 10 positions matching TRBD1. The CDR3 totals 16 residues. Per germline, CDR1 MGHRA and CDR2 YSYEKL. Losses at the gene ends were 3 bases for V and 4 bases for J; bases not matched to a gene: 8. CDR3 in DNA: TGCGCCAGCAGCCAGGCGACAGGGGGCGCCGCCTATGGCTACACCTTC. Protein product: CASSQATGGAAYGYTF.

The chain employs TRBV25-1 and TRBJ1-6; D remains unclear. CDR3 length: 13 residues. V shed 0 bases and J shed 10 bases, with 7 bases lying between them. CDR1 MGHDK and CDR2 SYGVNS come from the germline V gene. For the CDR3, the DNA is TGTGCCAGCAGTGAATATCCGGGCTCACCCCTCCACTTT. Translated, it gives CASSEYPGSPLHF.